This paragraph reports one TCR beta chain. Trimming removed 7 bases at V and 3 bases at J, with 10 bases between. CDR1 and CDR2 from the germline V gene are MNHEY and SVGAGI. This CDR3 spans 12 amino acids. This record comes from a study of blood T cell repertoires in COVID-19. The overall study: The United States, Italy and Spain were the sources of the acute and convalescent COVID-19 samples. Sources were T cells, B-cell-depleted T cells, or PBMCs; the material itself was cDNA or gDNA.

Per the authors' pipeline: Quantification of nucleated cells was approximated via reference gene primer amplification. Clones were sequenced by immunoSEQ multiplex PCR, and TCRdb holds only the in-frame ones, with some missing. The DNA gave D and trimming, while V, J and clone size come from that table. The data hold around 200,000 clones, with about nine tenths observed a single time. The sample comprised peripheral blood. This sequence originates from a man aged 65-85 years with active or convalescent COVID-19. The chain has TRBV6-5 and TRBJ2-7, with D unresolved. In nucleotides, the CDR3 is TGTGCCAGCACCCCGTCGGTCTACGAGCAGTACTTC. This codes for CASTPSVYEQYF.